Presented here are 18 T cell receptor beta chains from one specimen sequenced in a study of shared clonotypes between healthy human individuals (TCRdb year 2020). The method behind the library was the immunoSEQ multiplex PCR assay. TCRdb re-hosts the immuneACCESS table, in-frame sequences only. Its copies lack some clones; in the studies checked, an unresolved V gene accounts for under half of them, and the cause for the rest is not known. The sample yields under 2,500,000 clones; approximately 96% were counted once. The ten most abundant clones make up over 0.1% of the sample. The specimen sequenced was naive CD4+ T cells sorted from blood. In light of the paper, this sample's cell subset or site label describes: CD45RA+ positively selected. The receptors were sampled from a man younger than 35 in good health.

The chain carries TRBV30 and TRBJ1-4, with a possible D match to TRBD1 (6 bases). Trimming left V 4 bases short and J 6 bases short, with 21 bases between. Germline V CDR1 and CDR2: GTSNPN, SVGIG (reference sequence). This CDR3 has 16 residues. In DNA form, the CDR3 reads TGTGCCTGGACCCCCAGTAGGACAGCTATCTATGAAAAACTGTTTTTT. This sequence encodes CAWTPSRTAIYEKLFF.

CDR3 amino acids: CASSVSDGLSGNTIYF. The CDR3 region has the DNA TGTGCCAGCAGCGTCTCGGACGGACTCTCTGGAAACACCATATATTTT. V usage is TRBV9 and J usage is TRBJ1-3; D is ambiguous. V gave up 2 bases and J gave up 0 bases, with 12 bases separating them. The length of the CDR3 is 16 residues. Germline assignment: CDR1 SGDLS and CDR2 YYNGEE.

The gene calls are TRBV14 and TRBJ1-3; 10 bases are shared with TRBD1. The CDR3 totals 17 residues. Unmatched junction bases numbered 9, after V lost 3 bases and J lost 4 bases. CDR1 and CDR2 (germline): SGHDN, FVKESK. The CDR3: CASSQRPTGGRGNTIYF. For the CDR3, the DNA is TGTGCCAGCAGCCAGAGGCCGACAGGGGGCCGAGGAAACACCATATATTTT.

This chain joins TRBV2 and TRBJ1-2; the D is unclear. Germline assignment: CDR1 SNHLY and CDR2 FYNNEI. V shed 5 bases and J shed 4 bases, with 8 bases lying between them. There are 12 residues in the CDR3. DNA of the CDR3: TGTGCCAGCAGTCTTAGCAGCTATGGCTACACCTTC. Protein sequence: CASSLSSYGYTF.

The chain joins TRBV23-1 to TRBJ2-7, with a possible D match to TRBD2 (6 bases). TRBV23-1 is flagged as an ORF with uncertain function. V was cut by 6 bases and J by 6 bases, with 21 bases left in between. There are 15 residues in the CDR3. The CDR3 loop is CASSHSNRRGGEQYF. The CDR3, as DNA: TGCGCCAGCAGCCATAGCAATCGGCGGGGCGGCGAGCAGTACTTC.

This clone came up once. This chain links TRBV10-3 with TRBJ2-3; D not certain. The V and J ends lost 6 bases and 0 bases respectively, with 16 bases between them. Germline CDR1 is ENHRY and CDR2 is SYGVKD. The length of the CDR3 is 16 residues. This CDR3 is CAISGGTAPSTDTQYF. CDR3 sequence (DNA): TGTGCCATCAGCGGTGGTACAGCGCCAAGCACAGATACGCAGTATTTT.

This chain's CDR3 is CASSTTSASENEQFF. CDR3 bases: TGTGCCAGTAGTACAACTAGCGCCTCCGAGAATGAGCAGTTCTTC. The chain employs TRBV19 and TRBJ2-1, with 7 bases aligning to TRBD2. The CDR3 consists of 15 residues. V gave up 4 bases and J gave up 7 bases; unmatched junction bases: 10. The germline V gene has CDR1 LNHDA and CDR2 SQIVND (reference sequence).

The V and J genes are TRBV7-6 and TRBJ1-4; D is undetermined. V gave up 2 bases and J gave up 0 bases, with 19 bases separating them. Germline V CDR1 and CDR2: SGHVS, FNYEAQ. This CDR3 contains 19 residues. CDR3 DNA sequence: TGTGCCAGCAGCTTACTTGACGGCGGGATAGGCGCAACTAATGAAAAACTGTTTTTT. Its protein is CASSLLDGGIGATNEKLFF. Based on the CDR3 plus reference TRBV7-6 and TRBJ1-4, the full variable domain is GAGVSQSPRYKVTKRGQDVALRCDPISGHVSLYWYRQALGQGPEFLTYFNYEAQQDKSGLPNDRFSAERPEGSISTLTIQRTEQRDSAMYRCASSLLDGGIGATNEKLFFGSGTQLSVL.

The chain has TRBV2 and TRBJ2-2; D possibly corresponds to TRBD2 (6 bases). There are 15 residues in the CDR3. Germline-derived CDR1 and CDR2 are SNHLY and FYNNEI. V was shortened by 2 bases and J by 4 bases, with 11 bases between the two germline ends. CDR3 amino acids: CASSESRDFTGELFF. Here the CDR3 DNA reads TGTGCCAGCAGTGAAAGTAGGGACTTCACCGGGGAGCTGTTTTTT.

CDR3: CASSSYRGDGYTF. The CDR3 nucleotides read TGCGCCAGCAGCTCATACAGGGGAGATGGCTACACCTTC. This rearrangement joins TRBV5-1 to TRBJ1-2, with 7 bases that match TRBD1. Germline V gene sequence: CDR1 SGHRS, CDR2 YFSETQ. The junction had 5 bases not matched to a gene; V was cut back by 3 bases and J by 6 bases. The CDR3 runs to 13 residues.

As for this clone: This sample includes further DNA sequences coding for the same CDR3. The CDR3 sequence is CSVDRGNTEAFF. The CDR3, as DNA: TGCAGCGTAGACAGGGGGAACACTGAAGCTTTCTTT. V is TRBV29-1 and J is TRBJ1-1; 8 positions agree with TRBD1. Germline assignment: CDR1 SQVTM and CDR2 ANQGSEA. This CDR3 is 12 amino acids long. V dropped 6 bases and J dropped 1; count of bases not matched to a gene: 1. Variable domain in full (rest from reference TRBV29-1 and TRBJ1-1): SAVISQKPSRDICQRGTSLTIQCQVDSQVTMMFWYRQQPGQSLTLIATANQGSEATYESGFVIDKFPISRPNLTFSTLTVSNMSPEDSSIYLCSVDRGNTEAFFGQGTRLTVV.

This chain joins TRBV25-1 and TRBJ1-2, with 10 bases fitting TRBD1. Germline CDR1 reads MGHDK; CDR2 reads SYGVNS. Trimming at V came to 4 bases and at J to 4 bases, leaving 9 bases not matched to a gene. The CDR3 totals 16 residues. CDR3 DNA: TGTGCCAGCAGTGCCTCTTTGGGGGACAGGGGCTATGGCTACACCTTC. It translates to CASSASLGDRGYGYTF.

With respect to this clone: Additional DNA sequences in this sample encode the identical CDR3. The chain recombines TRBV5-1 with TRBJ2-1, with D uncertain. V was trimmed by 0 bases and J by 4 bases, leaving 5 bases between them. The CDR3 sequence is 13 residues long. CDR1 SGHRS and CDR2 YFSETQ come from the germline V gene. The DNA for the CDR3 is TGCGCCAGCAGCTTGGGGGGTTACAATGAGCAGTTCTTC. This gives the protein CASSLGGYNEQFF.

The rearrangement joins TRBV30 to TRBJ2-5; 10 bases agree with TRBD2. The J segment lost 0 bases and the V segment lost 0 bases, leaving 10 bases of the junction unmatched. The CDR3 sequence is 18 residues long. The germline gives CDR1 GTSNPN, CDR2 SVGIG (reference sequence). The CDR3 loop is CAWSVLRTSGSNQETQYF. The CDR3 coding sequence is TGTGCCTGGAGTGTACTTAGGACTAGCGGATCTAACCAAGAGACCCAGTACTTC.

The chain is built from TRBV2 and TRBJ2-3; maybe TRBD2 (5 bases). The length of the CDR3 is 14 residues. The ends were cut back, 3 bases at V and 8 bases at J, with 15 bases in the middle. Germline CDR1 SNHLY, CDR2 FYNNEI. The CDR3 reads CASSDVLVSGTQYF. The CDR3 coding sequence is TGTGCCAGCAGTGACGTGCTAGTGAGCGGTACGCAGTATTTT.

The chain links TRBV5-8 to TRBJ2-3; the match to TRBD2 covers 14 bases. With 4 bases clipped from V and 4 bases from J, the junction kept 8 bases outside the gene matches. Per germline, CDR1 SGHTS and CDR2 YDEGEE. The length of the CDR3 is 17 residues. This CDR3 is CASSPLGLAGGPDTQYF. The CDR3, as DNA: TGTGCCAGCAGCCCGCTCGGACTAGCGGGAGGCCCAGATACGCAGTATTTT. The full variable domain, completed using reference TRBV5-8 and TRBJ2-3, is EAGVTQSPTHLIKTRGQQATLRCSPISGHTSVYWYQQALGLGLQFLLWYDEGEERNRGNFPPRFSGRQFPNYSSELNVNALELEDSALYLCASSPLGLAGGPDTQYFGPGTRLTVL.

The chain joins TRBV14 to TRBJ1-6, with 8 positions matching TRBD1. This CDR3 has 20 residues. Germline V gene lookup returns CDR1 SGHDN and CDR2 FVKESK. V lost 2 bases and J lost 0; bases outside the gene matches: 12. CDR3 sequence: CASSQHHRDRFSSYNSPLHF. In DNA, the CDR3 is TGTGCCAGCAGCCAACACCACCGGGACAGGTTTAGCTCCTATAATTCACCCCTCCACTTT.

The J gene is TRBJ1-4, the V gene TRBV5-8; no firm D call. The V gene's germline CDR1 is SGHTS and CDR2 YDEGEE. Trimming shortened V by 0 bases and J by 4 bases, and 10 bases separated the two germline ends. The length of the CDR3 is 15 residues. CDR3 DNA sequence: TGTGCCAGCAGCTTGGACGGGTCAGTTAATGAAAAACTGTTTTTT. Its protein is CASSLDGSVNEKLFF.